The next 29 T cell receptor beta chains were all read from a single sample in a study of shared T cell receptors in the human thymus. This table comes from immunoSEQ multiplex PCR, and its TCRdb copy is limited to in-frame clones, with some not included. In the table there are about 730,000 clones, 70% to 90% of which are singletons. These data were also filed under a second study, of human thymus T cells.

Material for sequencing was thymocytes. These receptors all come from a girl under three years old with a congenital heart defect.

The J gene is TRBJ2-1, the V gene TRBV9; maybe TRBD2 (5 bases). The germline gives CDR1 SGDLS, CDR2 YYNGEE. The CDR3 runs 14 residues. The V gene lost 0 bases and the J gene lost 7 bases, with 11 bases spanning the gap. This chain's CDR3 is CASSVGSVKNEQFF. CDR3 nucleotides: TGTGCCAGCAGCGTAGGTAGCGTGAAAAATGAGCAGTTCTTC.

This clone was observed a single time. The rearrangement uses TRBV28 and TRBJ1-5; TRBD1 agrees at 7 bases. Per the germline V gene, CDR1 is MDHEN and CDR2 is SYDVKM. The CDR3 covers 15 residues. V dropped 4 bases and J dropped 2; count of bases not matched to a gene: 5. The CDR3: CASSSPDRGNQPQHF. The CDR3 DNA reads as TGTGCCAGCAGTTCCCCCGACAGGGGCAATCAGCCCCAGCATTTT.

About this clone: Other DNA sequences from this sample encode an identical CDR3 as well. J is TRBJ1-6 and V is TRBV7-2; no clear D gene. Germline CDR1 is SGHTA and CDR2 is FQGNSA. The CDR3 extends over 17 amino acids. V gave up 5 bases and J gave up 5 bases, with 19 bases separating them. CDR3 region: CASSPKEEPLDNSPLHF. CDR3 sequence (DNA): TGTGCCAGCAGCCCCAAGGAGGAACCATTAGATAATTCACCCCTCCACTTT.

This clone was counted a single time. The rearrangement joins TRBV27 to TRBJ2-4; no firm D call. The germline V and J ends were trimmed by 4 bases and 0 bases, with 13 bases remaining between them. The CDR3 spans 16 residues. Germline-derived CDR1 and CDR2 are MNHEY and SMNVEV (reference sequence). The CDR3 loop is CASSSTPRIAKNIQYF. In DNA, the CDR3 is TGTGCCAGCAGTTCCACCCCGAGGATAGCCAAAAACATTCAGTACTTC.

The CDR3 loop is CASSSRTPEEAFF. CDR3 DNA: TGTGCCAGCAGCTCCCGGACACCTGAAGAAGCTTTCTTT. The chain recombines TRBV7-9 with TRBJ1-1, with D possibly matching TRBD1 (5 bases). Germline V CDR1 and CDR2: SEHNR, FQNEAQ (reference sequence). The CDR3 runs to 13 residues. V was cut by 4 bases and J by 8 bases, with 14 bases left in between.

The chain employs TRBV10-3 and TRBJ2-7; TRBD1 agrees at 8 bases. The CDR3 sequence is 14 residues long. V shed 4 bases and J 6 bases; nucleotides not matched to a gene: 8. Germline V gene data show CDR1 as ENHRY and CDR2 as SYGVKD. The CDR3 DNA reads TGTGCCATCAGTGGTAAGACAGGGGTAAGCGAGCAGTACTTC. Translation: CAISGKTGVSEQYF.

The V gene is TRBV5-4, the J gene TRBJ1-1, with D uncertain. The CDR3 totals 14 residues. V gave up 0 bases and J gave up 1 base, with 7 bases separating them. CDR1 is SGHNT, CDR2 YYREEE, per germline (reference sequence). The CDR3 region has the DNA TGTGCCAGCAGCTTGGAGTTCAGGAACACTGAAGCTTTCTTT. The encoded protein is CASSLEFRNTEAFF. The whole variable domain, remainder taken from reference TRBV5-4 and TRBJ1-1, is ETGVTQSPTHLIKTRGQQVTLRCSSQSGHNTVSWYQQALGQGPQFIFQYYREEENGRGNFPPRFSGLQFPNYSSELNVNALELDDSALYLCASSLEFRNTEAFFGQGTRLTVV.

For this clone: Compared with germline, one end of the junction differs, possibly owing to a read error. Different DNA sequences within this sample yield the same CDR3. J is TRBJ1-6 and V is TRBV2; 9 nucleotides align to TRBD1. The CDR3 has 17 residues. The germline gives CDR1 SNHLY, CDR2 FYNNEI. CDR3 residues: CASSTGTGPNLNSPLHF. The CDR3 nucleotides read TGTGCCAGCAGTACTGGGACAGGGCCCAACCTTAATTCCCCCCTCCACTTT. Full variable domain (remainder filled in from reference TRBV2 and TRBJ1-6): EPEVTQTPSHQVTQMGQEVILRCVPISNHLYFYWYRQILGQKVEFLVSFYNNEISEKSEIFDDQFSVERPDGSNFTLKIRSTKLEDSAMYFCASSTGTGPNLNSPLHFGNGTRLTVT.

CDR3 nucleotide sequence: TGTGCCACCAGCAAGGATCGGACGGACAGGGGGCTAAGCACTGAAGCTTTCTTT. This codes for CATSKDRTDRGLSTEAFF. The chain carries TRBV15 and TRBJ1-1; 11 bases match TRBD1. V lost 4 bases to trimming and J lost 4 bases; unmatched junction nucleotides: 14. This CDR3 contains 18 residues. Per germline, CDR1 LNHNV and CDR2 YYDKDF (reference sequence). Together with reference TRBV15 and TRBJ1-1, the CDR3 gives the full variable domain: DAMVIQNPRYQVTQFGKPVTLSCSQTLNHNVMYWYQQKSSQAPKLLFHYYDKDFNNEADTPDNFQSRRPNTSFCFLDIRSPGLGDTAMYLCATSKDRTDRGLSTEAFFGQGTRLTVV.

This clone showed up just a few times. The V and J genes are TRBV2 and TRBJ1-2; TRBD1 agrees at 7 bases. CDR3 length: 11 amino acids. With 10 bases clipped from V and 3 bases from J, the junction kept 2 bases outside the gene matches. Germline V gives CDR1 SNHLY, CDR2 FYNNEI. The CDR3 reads CATQGDYGYTF. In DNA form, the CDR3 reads TGTGCCACCCAGGGGGACTATGGCTACACCTTC.

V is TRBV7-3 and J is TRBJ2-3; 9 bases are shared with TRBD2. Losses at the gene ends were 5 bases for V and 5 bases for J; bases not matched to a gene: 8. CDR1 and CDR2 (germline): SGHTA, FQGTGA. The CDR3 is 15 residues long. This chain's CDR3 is CASSPGTAGGDTQYF. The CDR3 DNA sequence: TGTGCCAGCAGCCCAGGGACAGCGGGGGGAGATACGCAGTATTTT.

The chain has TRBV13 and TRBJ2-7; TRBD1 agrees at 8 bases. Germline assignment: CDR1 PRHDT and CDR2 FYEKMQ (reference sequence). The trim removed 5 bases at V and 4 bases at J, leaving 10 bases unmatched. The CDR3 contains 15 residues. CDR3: CASSPRQGILYEQYF. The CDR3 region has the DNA TGTGCCAGCAGCCCGAGACAGGGGATTTTGTACGAGCAGTACTTC.

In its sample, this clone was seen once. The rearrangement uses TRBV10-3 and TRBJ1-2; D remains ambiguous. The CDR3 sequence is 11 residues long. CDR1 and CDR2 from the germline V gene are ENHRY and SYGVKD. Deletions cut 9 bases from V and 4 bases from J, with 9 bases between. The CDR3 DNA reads TGTGCCATATTCTACGGCTATGGCTACACCTTC. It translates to CAIFYGYGYTF.

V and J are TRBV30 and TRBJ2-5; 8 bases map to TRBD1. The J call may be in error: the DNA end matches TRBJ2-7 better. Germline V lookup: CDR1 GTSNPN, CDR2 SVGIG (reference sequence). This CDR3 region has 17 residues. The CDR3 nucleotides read TGTGCCTGGAGTAGGGACAGGAGCGAAATTCTCCTCTACGAGCAGTACTTC. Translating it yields CAWSRDRSEILLYEQYF.

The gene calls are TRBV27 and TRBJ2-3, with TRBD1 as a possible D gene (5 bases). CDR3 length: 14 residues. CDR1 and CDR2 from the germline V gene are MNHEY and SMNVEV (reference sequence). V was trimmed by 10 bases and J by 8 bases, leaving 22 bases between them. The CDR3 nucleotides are TGTGCCACCTCGCTAAGGGCAGGGCCCTTTACGCAGTATTTT. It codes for CATSLRAGPFTQYF.

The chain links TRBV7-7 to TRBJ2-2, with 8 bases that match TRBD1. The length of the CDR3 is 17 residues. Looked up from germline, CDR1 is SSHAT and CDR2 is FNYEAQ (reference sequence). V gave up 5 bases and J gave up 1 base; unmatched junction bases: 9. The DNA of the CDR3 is TGTGCCAGCAGCCCCTCCCCCGGGACAGGGAACACCGGGGAGCTGTTTTTT. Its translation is CASSPSPGTGNTGELFF.

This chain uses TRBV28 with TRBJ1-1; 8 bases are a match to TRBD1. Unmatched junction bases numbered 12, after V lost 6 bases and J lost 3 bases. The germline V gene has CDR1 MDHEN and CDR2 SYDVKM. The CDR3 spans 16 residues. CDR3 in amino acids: CASSHTGGDTHTEAFF. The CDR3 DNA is TGTGCCAGCAGCCACACAGGGGGTGATACCCACACTGAAGCTTTCTTT.

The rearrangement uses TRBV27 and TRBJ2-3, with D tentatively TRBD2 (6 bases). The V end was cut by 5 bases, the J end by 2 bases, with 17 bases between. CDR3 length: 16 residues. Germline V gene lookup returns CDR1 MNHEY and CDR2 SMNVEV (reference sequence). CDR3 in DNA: TGTGCCAGCAGTCTCAAGACGCGGGGCTTCACAGATACGCAGTATTTT. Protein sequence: CASSLKTRGFTDTQYF.

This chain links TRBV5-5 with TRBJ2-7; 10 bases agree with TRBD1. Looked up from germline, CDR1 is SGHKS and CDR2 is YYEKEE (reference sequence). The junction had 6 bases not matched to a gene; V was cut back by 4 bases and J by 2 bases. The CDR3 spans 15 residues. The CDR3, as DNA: TGTGCCAGCAGCCATTCCGGGACAGGGGCCTACGAGCAGTACTTC. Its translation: CASSHSGTGAYEQYF.

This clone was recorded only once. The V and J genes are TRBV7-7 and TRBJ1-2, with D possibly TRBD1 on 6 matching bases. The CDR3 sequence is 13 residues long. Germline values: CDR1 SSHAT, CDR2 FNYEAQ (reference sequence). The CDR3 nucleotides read TGTGCTATCACTCGCAGAGGGGGCTATGGCTACACCTTC. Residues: CAITRRGGYGYTF.

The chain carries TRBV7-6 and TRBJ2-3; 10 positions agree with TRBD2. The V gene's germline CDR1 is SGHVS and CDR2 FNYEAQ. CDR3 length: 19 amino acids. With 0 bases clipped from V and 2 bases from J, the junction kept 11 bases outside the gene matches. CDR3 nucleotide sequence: TGTGCCAGCAGCTTAGCCGAAAATACTAGCGGGGCGTACACAGATACGCAGTATTTT. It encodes CASSLAENTSGAYTDTQYF. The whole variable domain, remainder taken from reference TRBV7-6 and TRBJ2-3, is GAGVSQSPRYKVTKRGQDVALRCDPISGHVSLYWYRQALGQGPEFLTYFNYEAQQDKSGLPNDRFSAERPEGSISTLTIQRTEQRDSAMYRCASSLAENTSGAYTDTQYFGPGTRLTVL.

The CDR3 sequence: CASSIQPGQGRHTEAFF. For the CDR3, the DNA is TGTGCCAGTAGTATCCAACCAGGGCAGGGGCGGCACACTGAAGCTTTCTTT. The V and J genes are TRBV19 and TRBJ1-1; D is perhaps TRBD1 (6 bases). V was pared by 3 bases and J by 3 bases, with 20 bases between. Germline loops: CDR1 LNHDA, CDR2 SQIVND (reference sequence). CDR3 length equals 17 residues.

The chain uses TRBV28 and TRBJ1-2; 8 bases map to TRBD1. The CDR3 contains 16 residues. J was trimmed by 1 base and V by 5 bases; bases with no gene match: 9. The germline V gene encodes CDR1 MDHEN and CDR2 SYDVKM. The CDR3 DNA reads TGTGCCAGCAGTCCCATGACAGGGGAGATTAACTATGGCTACACCTTC. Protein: CASSPMTGEINYGYTF.

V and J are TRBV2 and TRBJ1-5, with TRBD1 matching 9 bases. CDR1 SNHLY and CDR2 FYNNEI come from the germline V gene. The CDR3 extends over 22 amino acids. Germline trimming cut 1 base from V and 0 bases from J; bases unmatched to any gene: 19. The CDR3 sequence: CASSEGHEPGQGNFYSNQPQHF. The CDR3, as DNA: TGTGCCAGCAGTGAAGGACACGAACCGGGACAGGGAAACTTTTATAGCAATCAGCCCCAGCATTTT.

DNA of the CDR3: TGCGCCAGCAGCCAAGCTAGCGGGAGGGACACAGATACGCAGTATTTT. As protein: CASSQASGRDTDTQYF. V and J are TRBV4-1 and TRBJ2-3, with 12 bases aligning to TRBD2. In germline, CDR1 is MGHRA, CDR2 YSYEKL. This CDR3 region has 16 residues. V was clipped by 1 base and J by 2 bases; unmatched bases: 1.

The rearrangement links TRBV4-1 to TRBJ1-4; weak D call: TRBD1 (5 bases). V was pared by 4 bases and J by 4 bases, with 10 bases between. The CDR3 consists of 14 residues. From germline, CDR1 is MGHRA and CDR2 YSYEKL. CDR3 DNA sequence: TGCGCCAGCAGCCCTCCGGGACTTAATGAAAAACTGTTTTTT. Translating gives CASSPPGLNEKLFF.

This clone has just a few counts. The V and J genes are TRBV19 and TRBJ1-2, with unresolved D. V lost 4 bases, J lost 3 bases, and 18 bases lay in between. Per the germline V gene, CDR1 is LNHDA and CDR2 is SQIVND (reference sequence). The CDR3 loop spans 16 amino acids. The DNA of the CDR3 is TGTGCCAGTAGTACCCGACTCAACCATCCTGACTATGGCTACACCTTC. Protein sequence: CASSTRLNHPDYGYTF.

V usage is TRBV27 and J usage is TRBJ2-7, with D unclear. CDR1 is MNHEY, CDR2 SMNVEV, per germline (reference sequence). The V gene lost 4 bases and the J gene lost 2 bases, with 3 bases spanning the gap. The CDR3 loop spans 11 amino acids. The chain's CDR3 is CASSSAYEQYF. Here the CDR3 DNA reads TGTGCCAGCAGTTCGGCCTACGAGCAGTACTTC.

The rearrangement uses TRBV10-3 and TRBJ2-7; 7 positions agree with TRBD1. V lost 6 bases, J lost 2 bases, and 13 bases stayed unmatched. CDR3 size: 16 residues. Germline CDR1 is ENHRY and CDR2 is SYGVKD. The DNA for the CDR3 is TGTGCCATCAGAAATGGGACAGCTAACCACCCCTACGAGCAGTACTTC. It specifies CAIRNGTANHPYEQYF.